The clone carrying this T cell receptor beta chain has just a few counts. Expressed TCRB transcripts were sequenced because the isolated RNA had all been reverse transcribed beforehand. The protocol was immunoSEQ multiplex PCR, while the TCRdb copy is restricted to in-frame clones and leaves out a portion. The sample shows about 350,000 clones, roughly a fifth of them seen only once. The CDR3 runs 14 residues. CDR1 SQVTM and CDR2 ANQGSEA come from the germline V gene. After removal of 4 bases from V and 4 bases from J, the junction contained 4 bases not matched to a gene. This sample is part of a study of beta chain features in type 1 diabetes.

The gene calls are TRBV29-1 and TRBJ2-1, with TRBD2 matching 10 bases. The sequencing input was naive CD4+ T cells from blood. The clonotype originates from a woman between 18 and 29 years old in good health. CDR3 bases: TGCAGCGTTGTGGTTAGCGGGGGGTACAATGAGCAGTTCTTC. Protein sequence: CSVVVSGGYNEQFF.